This T cell receptor (beta chain) derives from a study of patients and donors after allogeneic stem cell transplantation (dated by TCRdb to the early 2020s). With respect to this clonotype: Its binding antigen is unknown. Per-nucleotide qualities are absent, and no much larger clonotype sits a single base away.

The germline V gene encodes CDR1 MGHRA and CDR2 YSYEKL. V has 1 base trimmed and J has 3 bases trimmed; junction bases matching no gene number 6. Reading from cysteine to phenylalanine, the CDR3 counts 15 amino acids. Only CDR3 DNA is held: 45 bases, read in frame from base 1. Receptors were amplified or captured by RT-PCR. Sequenced on a NextSeq 550. The public reads were quality trimmed at Q25 with fastp and then assembled into clones with MiXCR by TCRdb, keeping productive beta chains. Entries that share a CDR3 protein sequence are merged under the most common genes and DNA. Recorded for this sample are roughly 940,000 distinct CDR3 sequences; under 20% of them occurred a single time. The top ten clones comprise 5% to 6.5% of the sample.

The chain employs TRBV4-1 and TRBJ2-7, with 7 middle bases fitting TRBD1. The source is a human donor who was either an allogeneic HSCT recipient or a stem cell or donor lymphocyte infusion donor (not recorded which). It is not recorded whose cells these are; they may come from a transplant donor. Sequenced input: blood, either unsorted or a sorted T cell fraction (not recorded which). The CDR3 amino acid sequence is: CASSQGGGRVYEQYF. DNA sequence: TGCGCCAGCAGCCAAGGAGGGGGCAGGGTCTACGAGCAGTACTTC.